This entry lists 27 T cell receptor beta chains sequenced from one sample in a study of radiation and T cells in renal cell carcinoma. Time point described: blood 4 weeks post-SBRT, at nephrectomy. The treatment is: 15 Gy SBRT to primary tumor, nephrectomy 4 weeks later. Assay: immunoSEQ multiplex PCR; the TCRdb copy retains only in-frame clones and omits some. The table lists approximately 170,000 clones, about 88% of them singletons, with about 10% in the top ten. The specimen was blood, collected from a patient whose treatment included radiotherapy and nephrectomy. All receptors derive from a woman in her forties or fifties with renal cell carcinoma.

The chain has TRBV7-2 and TRBJ1-2; 8 bases are a match to TRBD1. The V gene's germline CDR1 is SGHTA and CDR2 FQGNSA. The V gene end was trimmed by 2 bases and the J gene end by 6 bases; junction bases not matched to a gene: 8. The CDR3 covers 15 residues. This CDR3 reads CASSLFRGQGHGYTF. The DNA for the CDR3 is TGTGCCAGCAGCTTATTTCGAGGACAGGGCCATGGCTACACCTTC.

The chain joins TRBV5-1 to TRBJ2-3; D may match TRBD1 or TRBD2 (6 bases each). Per the germline V gene, CDR1 is SGHRS and CDR2 is YFSETQ. The CDR3 covers 15 residues. V lost 7 bases and J lost 3, with 18 bases in between. The CDR3 loop is CASAGTGRNTDTQYF. CDR3 coding DNA: TGCGCCAGCGCCGGCACAGGGAGGAATACAGATACGCAGTATTTT.

The chain joins TRBV5-1 to TRBJ2-3, with D unclear. Germline lookup yields CDR1 SGHRS and CDR2 YFSETQ. CDR3 length: 15 residues. Trimming took 0 bases from V and 6 from J, leaving 14 bases between them. CDR3 residues: CASSLATVRVDTQYF. The CDR3 DNA reads TGCGCCAGCAGCTTGGCTACCGTCCGGGTGGATACGCAGTATTTT.

The V and J genes are TRBV11-2 and TRBJ2-5; D not resolved. This CDR3 is built from 13 residues. Germline lookup yields CDR1 SGHAT and CDR2 FQNNGV. V lost 3 bases, J lost 0 bases, and 5 bases lay in between. CDR3: CASSFGNQETQYF. The DNA for the CDR3 is TGTGCCAGCAGCTTTGGGAACCAAGAGACCCAGTACTTC.

This sequence joins TRBV6-6 and TRBJ1-2; 11 bases are shared with TRBD1. The germline V gene has CDR1 MNHNY and CDR2 SVGAGI (reference sequence). The CDR3 totals 14 residues. V lost 5 bases and J lost 6; bases outside the gene matches: 5. This chain's CDR3 is CASSTGQGAHGYTF. In DNA, the CDR3 is TGTGCCAGCAGTACCGGACAGGGGGCCCATGGCTACACCTTC.

This clone was counted only a few times. CDR3 loop: CSTSGGQGNFNTEAFF. The CDR3 DNA reads TGCAGCACCTCCGGGGGACAGGGGAACTTCAACACTGAAGCTTTCTTT. The rearrangement joins TRBV29-1 to TRBJ1-1, with 10 bases lining up with TRBD1. The CDR3 has 16 residues. Trimming at V came to 8 bases and at J to 2 bases, leaving 14 bases not matched to a gene. Germline lookup yields CDR1 SQVTM and CDR2 ANQGSEA.

The J gene is TRBJ2-2, the V gene TRBV30, with D perhaps being TRBD1 or TRBD2 (6 bases each). V lost 8 bases and J 1 base, leaving 11 bases between the germline ends. This CDR3 contains 13 residues. The germline gives CDR1 GTSNPN, CDR2 SVGIG (reference sequence). In DNA form, the CDR3 reads TGTGCCGGGGGGACACTGAACACCGGGGAGCTGTTTTTT. Encoded protein: CAGGTLNTGELFF.

V and J are TRBV19 and TRBJ2-2; TRBD1 agrees at 9 bases. The CDR3 spans 18 residues. CDR1 and CDR2 from the germline V gene are LNHDA and SQIVND (reference sequence). V lost 1 base, J lost 2 bases, and 8 bases stayed unmatched. DNA of the CDR3: TGTGCCAGTAGTATAGCAAGAGGGGGACAGGGTAACACCGGGGAGCTGTTTTTT. As protein: CASSIARGGQGNTGELFF.

This clone occurred once. V usage is TRBV6-1 and J usage is TRBJ2-7, with D possibly being TRBD2 (5 bases). Germline CDR1 reads MNHNS; CDR2 reads SASEGT. The CDR3 sequence is 13 residues long. Trimming took 5 bases from V and 1 from J, leaving 9 bases between them. In DNA, the CDR3 is TGTGCCAGCAGTACCGGGATTTCCTACGAGCAGTACTTC. Protein product: CASSTGISYEQYF.

The rearrangement uses TRBV19 and TRBJ1-5; 7 bases fit TRBD1. This CDR3 has 13 residues. Germline CDR1 LNHDA, CDR2 SQIVND (reference sequence). Trimming cost V 7 bases and J 8 bases; bases outside gene matches: 8. The CDR3 here is CASTLQGVEPQHF. CDR3 in DNA: TGTGCCAGTACCCTTCAGGGGGTTGAGCCCCAGCATTTT.

The chain is built from TRBV4-3 and TRBJ2-1; D assignment may be TRBD1 or TRBD2 (5 bases each). The CDR3 has 14 amino acids. Germline V gives CDR1 LGHNA, CDR2 YSLEER. The ends were cut back, 0 bases at V and 3 bases at J, with 6 bases in the middle. This CDR3 is CASSQDGGYNEQFF. CDR3 sequence (DNA): TGCGCCAGCAGCCAAGATGGGGGCTACAATGAGCAGTTCTTC.

The chain recombines TRBV11-3 with TRBJ2-2; D may be TRBD1 (5 bases). Looked up from germline, CDR1 is SGHNT and CDR2 is YENEEA. Trimming removed 2 bases from V and 4 bases from J, with 17 bases in between. CDR3 length equals 17 residues. CDR3 in amino acids: CASSLSGWGVSTGELFF. In DNA form, the CDR3 reads TGTGCCAGCAGCTTATCAGGGTGGGGTGTAAGCACCGGGGAGCTGTTTTTT.

The chain carries TRBV5-1 and TRBJ2-5; TRBD2 might be the D (5 bases). The V and J ends lost 4 bases and 2 bases respectively, with 12 bases between them. Germline CDR1 is SGHRS and CDR2 is YFSETQ. The CDR3 loop spans 14 amino acids. The CDR3 DNA reads TGCGCCAGCAGCCTCACTGGAGGACAAGAGACCCAGTACTTC. This sequence encodes CASSLTGGQETQYF.

This clone has just one count. The chain has TRBV7-9 and TRBJ2-1, with TRBD1 matching 9 bases. CDR3 length: 16 amino acids. After removal of 5 bases from V and 5 bases from J, the junction contained 10 bases not matched to a gene. Looked up from germline, CDR1 is SEHNR and CDR2 is FQNEAQ (reference sequence). The chain's CDR3 is CASSLDGTGTHNEQFF. CDR3 bases: TGTGCCAGCAGCCTAGATGGGACAGGGACCCACAATGAGCAGTTCTTC. Using reference TRBV7-9 and TRBJ2-1 for the parts outside the CDR3, the full variable domain is DTGVSQNPRHKITKRGQNVTFRCDPISEHNRLYWYRQTLGQGPEFLTYFQNEAQLEKSRLLSDRFSAERPKGSFSTLEIQRTEQGDSAMYLCASSLDGTGTHNEQFFGPGTRLTVL.

This clone was seen just once. The chain recombines TRBV18 with TRBJ2-3; D tentatively fits TRBD1 or TRBD2 (5 bases each). The CDR3 contains 12 residues. The germline gives CDR1 KGHSH, CDR2 LQKENI. Trimming removed 3 bases from V and 9 bases from J, with 10 bases in between. CDR3 nucleotides: TGTGCCAGCTCACCGGGGGACGAAACGCAGTATTTT. Translating gives CASSPGDETQYF.

This clone was recorded a few times. The genes are TRBV30 and TRBJ1-2, with TRBD1 matching over 7 bases. Germline V gives CDR1 GTSNPN, CDR2 SVGIG (reference sequence). The CDR3 consists of 13 residues. The ends lost 2 bases at V and 3 bases at J; junction bases unmatched: 3. CDR3 DNA: TGTGCCTGGAGTCGACAGGGTTACTATGGCTACACCTTC. Residues: CAWSRQGYYGYTF.

The J gene is TRBJ2-1, the V gene TRBV2; possible D gene TRBD2, 7 bases. The germline gives CDR1 SNHLY, CDR2 FYNNEI. This CDR3 spans 15 amino acids. V was pared by 10 bases and J by 7 bases, with 23 bases between. CDR3 loop: CATRGAGARVNEQFF. The CDR3 region has the DNA TGTGCCACTAGAGGGGCGGGGGCCCGGGTAAATGAGCAGTTCTTC.

V is TRBV19 and J is TRBJ2-2, with unresolved D. The CDR3 contains 17 residues. Per germline, CDR1 LNHDA and CDR2 SQIVND (reference sequence). Trimming pared 1 base from V and 3 bases from J, leaving 15 bases between. CDR3 in amino acids: CASSIVARFRDTGELFF. For the CDR3, the DNA is TGTGCCAGTAGTATAGTTGCCCGGTTCCGGGACACCGGGGAGCTGTTTTTT.

The V and J genes are TRBV5-8 and TRBJ2-7, with 8 nucleotides matching TRBD1. CDR3 size: 15 residues. Germline CDR1 is SGHTS and CDR2 is YDEGEE. The V and J ends lost 0 bases and 5 bases, in that order; junction bases with no gene match: 7. The CDR3 DNA follows: TGTGCCAGCAGCTTGGGACAGGGGCTGTATGACGAGCAGTACTTC. Protein sequence: CASSLGQGLYDEQYF. Using reference TRBV5-8 and TRBJ2-7 for the parts outside the CDR3, the full variable domain is EAGVTQSPTHLIKTRGQQATLRCSPISGHTSVYWYQQALGLGLQFLLWYDEGEERNRGNFPPRFSGRQFPNYSSELNVNALELEDSALYLCASSLGQGLYDEQYFGPGTRLTVT.

This chain uses TRBV4-1 with TRBJ2-1; D is uncertain. V was trimmed by 1 base and J by 9 bases, leaving 19 bases between them. The CDR3 is 16 amino acids. Per germline, CDR1 MGHRA and CDR2 YSYEKL. This chain's CDR3 is CASSQVGRAEKGEQFF. The CDR3 DNA follows: TGCGCCAGCAGCCAAGTCGGACGCGCTGAAAAGGGTGAGCAGTTCTTC.

This chain joins TRBV5-4 and TRBJ2-3; D perhaps matches TRBD1 (5 bases). V lost 0 bases to trimming and J lost 2 bases, with 7 bases between them. Germline V gene sequence: CDR1 SGHNT, CDR2 YYREEE (reference sequence). The CDR3 is 14 residues long. The CDR3 loop is CASSLEGITDTQYF. CDR3 coding DNA: TGTGCCAGCAGCTTGGAGGGGATCACAGATACGCAGTATTTT. The entire variable domain, with the rest obtained from reference TRBV5-4 and TRBJ2-3, is as follows: ETGVTQSPTHLIKTRGQQVTLRCSSQSGHNTVSWYQQALGQGPQFIFQYYREEENGRGNFPPRFSGLQFPNYSSELNVNALELDDSALYLCASSLEGITDTQYFGPGTRLTVL.

The chain employs TRBV9 and TRBJ2-5, with a possible D match to TRBD2 (5 bases). CDR1 SGDLS and CDR2 YYNGEE come from the germline V gene. V was cut by 4 bases and J by 5 bases, with 12 bases left in between. This CDR3 is built from 13 residues. The DNA of the CDR3 is TGTGCCAGCAGCCCCGGGCCGGGGGAGACCCAGTACTTC. It is translated as CASSPGPGETQYF.

The gene calls are TRBV2 and TRBJ1-1; 11 bases align to TRBD1. Germline V gives CDR1 SNHLY, CDR2 FYNNEI. V trimming: 7 bases; J trimming: 5 bases; junction bases outside the gene matches: 6. The CDR3 length is 14 residues. CDR3 nucleotides: TGTGCCAGCACTGGACAGGGGGCAGGGACTGAAGCTTTCTTT. Amino acids: CASTGQGAGTEAFF.

The rearrangement uses TRBV6-1 and TRBJ2-5; D remains ambiguous. Germline CDR1 is MNHNS and CDR2 is SASEGT. The V end lost 2 bases, the J end lost 7 bases, and 5 bases lay between the germline ends. This CDR3 region has 11 residues. For the CDR3, the DNA is TGTGCCAGCAGTGAAAAATCGACCCAGTACTTC. Encoded protein: CASSEKSTQYF.

The chain combines TRBV12-5 with TRBJ2-3; 9 bases align to TRBD2. V lost 7 bases to trimming and J lost 2 bases; unmatched junction nucleotides: 4. The germline V gene encodes CDR1 LGHNT and CDR2 FRNRAP. The CDR3 sequence is 14 residues long. The CDR3 reads CASARTSVTDTQYF. CDR3 bases: TGTGCTAGTGCCAGGACTAGCGTCACAGATACGCAGTATTTT.

The genes are TRBV30 and TRBJ2-7, with 7 bases that match TRBD2. The length of the CDR3 is 13 residues. Per germline, CDR1 GTSNPN and CDR2 SVGIG (reference sequence). The V and J ends lost 0 bases and 7 bases, in that order; junction bases with no gene match: 6. CDR3 coding DNA: TGTGCCTGGAGTGTACTCGGGGAGGGGGAGCAGTACTTC. As protein: CAWSVLGEGEQYF.

This clone was recorded only once. This rearrangement joins TRBV7-2 to TRBJ2-1; D remains ambiguous. Trimming stripped 1 base from V and 6 bases from J, with 13 bases between. Germline CDR1 and CDR2: SGHTA and FQGNSA. The CDR3 is 15 residues long. The CDR3 DNA is TGTGCCAGCAGCTTAGACGGTCCTGGGCCCAATGAGCAGTTCTTC. Residues: CASSLDGPGPNEQFF.